The clone carrying this TCR beta chain has at least ten counts. Antigen unknown. The CDR3 extends 3 residues past the end of the read, so its final part is completed from the germline J gene. Germline trimming cut 5 bases from V and 6 bases from J; bases unmatched to any gene: 13. CDR1 MGHRA and CDR2 YSYEKL come from the germline V gene. This CDR3 has 16 residues. The sample originates from a study of T cell clonality in common variable immunodeficiency. Regarding the study as a whole: T cell subpopulation sequencing would be needed to explain CVID clonality.

Generated by immunoSEQ multiplex PCR, the TCRdb table keeps only in-frame clones and is missing some. The sample contains some 60,000 clones, none of them singletons. Sequencing was carried out using peripheral blood mononuclear cells. The source is a person aged 18 to 75 in good health. V is TRBV4-1 and J is TRBJ2-5; 9 bases agree with TRBD1. CDR3 loop: CASSYGQGKVVKTQYF. The CDR3 DNA, read in part, is TGCGCCAGCAGCTACGGACAGGGGAAGGTAGTCAAGACC.